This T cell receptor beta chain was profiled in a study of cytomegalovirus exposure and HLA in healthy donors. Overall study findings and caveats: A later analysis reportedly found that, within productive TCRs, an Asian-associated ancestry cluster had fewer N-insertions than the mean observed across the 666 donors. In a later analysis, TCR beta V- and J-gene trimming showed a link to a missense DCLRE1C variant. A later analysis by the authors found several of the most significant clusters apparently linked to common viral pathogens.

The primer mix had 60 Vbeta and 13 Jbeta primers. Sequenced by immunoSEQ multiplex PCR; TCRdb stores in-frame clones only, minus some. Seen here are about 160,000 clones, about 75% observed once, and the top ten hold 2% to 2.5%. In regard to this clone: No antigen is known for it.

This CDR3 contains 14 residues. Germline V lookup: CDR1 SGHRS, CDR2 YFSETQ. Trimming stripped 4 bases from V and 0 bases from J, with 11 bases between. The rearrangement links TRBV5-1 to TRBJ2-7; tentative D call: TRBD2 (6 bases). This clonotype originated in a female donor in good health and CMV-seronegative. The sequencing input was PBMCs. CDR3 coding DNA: TGCGCCAGCAGCATAGCGGATTTCTCCTACGAGCAGTACTTC. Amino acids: CASSIADFSYEQYF.